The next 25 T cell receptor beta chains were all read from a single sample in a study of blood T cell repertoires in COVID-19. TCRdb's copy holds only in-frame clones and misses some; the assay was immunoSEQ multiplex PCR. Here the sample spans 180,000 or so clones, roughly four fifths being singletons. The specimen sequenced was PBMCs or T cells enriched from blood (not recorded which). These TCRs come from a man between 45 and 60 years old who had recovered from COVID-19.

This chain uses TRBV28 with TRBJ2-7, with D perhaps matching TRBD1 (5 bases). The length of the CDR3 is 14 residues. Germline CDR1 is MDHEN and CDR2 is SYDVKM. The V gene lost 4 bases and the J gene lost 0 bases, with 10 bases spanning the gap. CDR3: CASSWGTGSYEQYF. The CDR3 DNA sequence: TGTGCCAGCAGTTGGGGAACAGGCTCCTACGAGCAGTACTTC.

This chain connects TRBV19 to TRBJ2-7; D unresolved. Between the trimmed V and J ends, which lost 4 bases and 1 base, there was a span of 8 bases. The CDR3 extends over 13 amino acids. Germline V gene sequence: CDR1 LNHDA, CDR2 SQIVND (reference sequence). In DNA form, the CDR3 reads TGTGCCAGTAGTACCACAGCTTCCTACGAGCAGTACTTC. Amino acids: CASSTTASYEQYF.

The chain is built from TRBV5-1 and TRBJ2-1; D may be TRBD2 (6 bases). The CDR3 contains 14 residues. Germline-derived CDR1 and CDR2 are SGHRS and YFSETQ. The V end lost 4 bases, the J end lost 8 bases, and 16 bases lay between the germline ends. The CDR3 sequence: CASSPGDVEHEQFF. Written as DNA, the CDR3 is TGCGCCAGCAGCCCGGGGGACGTAGAACATGAGCAGTTCTTC.

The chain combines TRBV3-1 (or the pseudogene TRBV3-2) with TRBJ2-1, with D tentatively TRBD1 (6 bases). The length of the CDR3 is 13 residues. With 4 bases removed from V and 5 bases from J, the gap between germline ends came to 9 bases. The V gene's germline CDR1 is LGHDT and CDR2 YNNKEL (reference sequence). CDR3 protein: CASSRQGNNEQFF. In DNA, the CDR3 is TGTGCCAGCAGCCGTCAGGGGAACAATGAGCAGTTCTTC.

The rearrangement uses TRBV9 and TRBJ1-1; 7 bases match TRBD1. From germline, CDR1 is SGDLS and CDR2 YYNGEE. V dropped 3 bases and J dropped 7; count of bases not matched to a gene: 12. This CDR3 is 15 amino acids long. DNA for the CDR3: TGTGCCAGCAGCGGGGACAGCGCCTCTTCAAGTGAAGCTTTCTTT. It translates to CASSGDSASSSEAFF.

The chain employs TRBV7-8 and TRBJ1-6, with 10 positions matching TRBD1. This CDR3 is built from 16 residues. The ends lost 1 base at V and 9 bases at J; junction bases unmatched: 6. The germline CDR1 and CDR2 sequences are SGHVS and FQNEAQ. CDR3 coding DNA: TGTGCCAGCAGCTTAGGAGGGGGACAGGGGAGTTCACCCCTCCACTTT. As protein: CASSLGGGQGSSPLHF.

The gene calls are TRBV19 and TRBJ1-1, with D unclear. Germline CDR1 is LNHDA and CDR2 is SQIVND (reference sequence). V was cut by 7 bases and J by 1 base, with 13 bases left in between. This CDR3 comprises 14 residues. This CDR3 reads CASNHRGPNTEAFF. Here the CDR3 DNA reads TGTGCCAGTAATCATCGGGGTCCGAACACTGAAGCTTTCTTT.

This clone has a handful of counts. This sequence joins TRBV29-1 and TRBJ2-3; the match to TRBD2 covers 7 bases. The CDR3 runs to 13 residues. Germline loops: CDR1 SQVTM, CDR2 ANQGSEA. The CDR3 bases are TGCACCATAACTGGGGGGGAGACAGATACGCAGTATTTT. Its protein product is CTITGGETDTQYF.

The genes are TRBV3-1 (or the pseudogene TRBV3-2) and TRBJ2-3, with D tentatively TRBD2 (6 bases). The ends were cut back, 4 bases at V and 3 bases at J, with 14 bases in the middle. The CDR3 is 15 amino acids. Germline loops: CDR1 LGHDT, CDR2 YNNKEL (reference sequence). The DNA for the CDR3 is TGTGCCAGCAGCCCACAGTGGGAGGAGACAGATACGCAGTATTTT. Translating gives CASSPQWEETDTQYF.

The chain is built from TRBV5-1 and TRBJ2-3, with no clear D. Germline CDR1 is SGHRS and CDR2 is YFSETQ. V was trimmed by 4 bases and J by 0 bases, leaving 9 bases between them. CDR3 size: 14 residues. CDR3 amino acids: CASSVATSTDTQYF. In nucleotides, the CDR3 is TGCGCCAGCAGCGTCGCTACCAGCACAGATACGCAGTATTTT. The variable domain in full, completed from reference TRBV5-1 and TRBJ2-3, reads KAGVTQTPRYLIKTRGQQVTLSCSPISGHRSVSWYQQTPGQGLQFLFEYFSETQRNKGNFPGRFSGRQFSNSRSEMNVSTLELGDSALYLCASSVATSTDTQYFGPGTRLTVL.

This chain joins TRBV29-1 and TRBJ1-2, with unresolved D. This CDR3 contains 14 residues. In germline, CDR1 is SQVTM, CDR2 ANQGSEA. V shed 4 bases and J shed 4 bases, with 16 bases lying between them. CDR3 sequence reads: CSVGVGKSSYGYTF. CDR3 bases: TGCAGCGTTGGAGTCGGGAAAAGTAGCTATGGCTACACCTTC.

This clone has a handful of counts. The CDR3 loop reads CASSPQDGEEKLFF. For the CDR3, the DNA is TGTGCCAGCAGTCCCCAGGACGGGGAAGAAAAACTGTTTTTT. V gene TRBV27 combines with J gene TRBJ1-4; D call uncertain. The CDR3 has 14 amino acids. Deletions cut 5 bases from V and 8 bases from J, with 15 bases between. Germline CDR1 and CDR2: MNHEY and SMNVEV (reference sequence).

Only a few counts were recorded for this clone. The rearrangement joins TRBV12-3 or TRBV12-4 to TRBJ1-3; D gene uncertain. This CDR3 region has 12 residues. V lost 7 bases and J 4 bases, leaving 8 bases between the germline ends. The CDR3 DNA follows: TGTGCCAGCACCTACGGGGGAAACACCATATATTTT. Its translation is CASTYGGNTIYF.

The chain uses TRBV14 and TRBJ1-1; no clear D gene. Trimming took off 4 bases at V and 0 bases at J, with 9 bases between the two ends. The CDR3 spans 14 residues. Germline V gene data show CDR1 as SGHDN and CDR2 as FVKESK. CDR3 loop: CASSLDGVNTEAFF. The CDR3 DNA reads TGTGCCAGCAGCCTTGACGGAGTGAACACTGAAGCTTTCTTT.

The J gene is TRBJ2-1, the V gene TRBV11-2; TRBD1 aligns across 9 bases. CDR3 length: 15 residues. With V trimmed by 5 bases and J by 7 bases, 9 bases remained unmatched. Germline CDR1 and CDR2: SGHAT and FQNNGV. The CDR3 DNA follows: TGTGCCAGCAGCCCTCTGGGACAGGGTGGGAATGAGCAGTTCTTC. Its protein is CASSPLGQGGNEQFF.

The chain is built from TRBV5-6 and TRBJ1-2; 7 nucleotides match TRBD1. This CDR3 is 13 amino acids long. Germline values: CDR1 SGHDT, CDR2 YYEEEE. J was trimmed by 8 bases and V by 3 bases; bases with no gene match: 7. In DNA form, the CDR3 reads TGTGCCAGCAGCTCGGGACAGCTCAGGGGCTACACCTTC. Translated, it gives CASSSGQLRGYTF.

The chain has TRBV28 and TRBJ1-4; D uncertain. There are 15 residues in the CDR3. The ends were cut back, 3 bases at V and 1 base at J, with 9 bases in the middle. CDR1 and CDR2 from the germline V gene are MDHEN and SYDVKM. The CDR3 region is CASSFDSGTNEKLFF. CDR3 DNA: TGTGCCAGCAGTTTCGATTCAGGAACTAATGAAAAACTGTTTTTT. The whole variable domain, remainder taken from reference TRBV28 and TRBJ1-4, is DVKVTQSSRYLVKRTGEKVFLECVQDMDHENMFWYRQDPGLGLRLIYFSYDVKMKEKGDIPEGYSVSREKKERFSLILESASTNQTSMYLCASSFDSGTNEKLFFGSGTQLSVL.

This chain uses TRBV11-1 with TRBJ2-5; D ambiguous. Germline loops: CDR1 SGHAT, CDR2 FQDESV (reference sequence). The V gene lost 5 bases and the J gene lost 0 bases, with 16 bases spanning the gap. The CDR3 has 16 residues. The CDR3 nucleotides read TGTGCCAGCAGCCCTCAGATCAAACCGTACCAAGAGACCCAGTACTTC. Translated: CASSPQIKPYQETQYF.

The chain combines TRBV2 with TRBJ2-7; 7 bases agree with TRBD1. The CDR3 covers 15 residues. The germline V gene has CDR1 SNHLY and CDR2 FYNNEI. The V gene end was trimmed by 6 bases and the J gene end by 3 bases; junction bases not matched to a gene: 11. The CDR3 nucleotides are TGTGCCAGCAGCTTCGACAGGGACAGCAGCTACGAGCAGTACTTC. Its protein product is CASSFDRDSSYEQYF.

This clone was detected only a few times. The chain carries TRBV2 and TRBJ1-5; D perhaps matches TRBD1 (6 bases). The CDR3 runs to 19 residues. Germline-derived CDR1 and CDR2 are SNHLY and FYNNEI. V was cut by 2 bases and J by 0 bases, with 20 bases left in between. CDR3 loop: CASSESRQASLYSNQPQHF. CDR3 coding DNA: TGTGCCAGCAGTGAATCCAGACAGGCCTCGCTTTATAGCAATCAGCCCCAGCATTTT.

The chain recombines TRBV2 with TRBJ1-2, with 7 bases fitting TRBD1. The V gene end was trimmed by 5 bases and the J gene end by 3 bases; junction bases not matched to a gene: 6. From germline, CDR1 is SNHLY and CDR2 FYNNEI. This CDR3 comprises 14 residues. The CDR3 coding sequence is TGTGCCAGCAGTACAGGGGTTATCGACTATGGCTACACCTTC. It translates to CASSTGVIDYGYTF.

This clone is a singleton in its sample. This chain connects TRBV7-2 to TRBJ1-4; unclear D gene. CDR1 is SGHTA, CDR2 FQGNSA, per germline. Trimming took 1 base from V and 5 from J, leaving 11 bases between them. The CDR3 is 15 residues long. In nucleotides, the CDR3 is TGTGCCAGCAGCTTAGATCGGGGAGCGAATGAAAAACTGTTTTTT. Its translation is CASSLDRGANEKLFF. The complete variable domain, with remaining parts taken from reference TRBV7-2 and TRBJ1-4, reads GAGVSQSPSNKVTEKGKDVELRCDPISGHTALYWYRQSLGQGLEFLIYFQGNSAPDKSGLPSDRFSAERTGGSVSTLTIQRTQQEDSAVYLCASSLDRGANEKLFFGSGTQLSVL.

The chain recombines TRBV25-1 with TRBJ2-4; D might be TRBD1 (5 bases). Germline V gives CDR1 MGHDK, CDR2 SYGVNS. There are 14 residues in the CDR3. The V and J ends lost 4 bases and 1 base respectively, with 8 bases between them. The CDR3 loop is CASSGGLAKNIQYF. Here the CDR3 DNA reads TGTGCCAGCAGTGGGGGCCTGGCCAAAAACATTCAGTACTTC.

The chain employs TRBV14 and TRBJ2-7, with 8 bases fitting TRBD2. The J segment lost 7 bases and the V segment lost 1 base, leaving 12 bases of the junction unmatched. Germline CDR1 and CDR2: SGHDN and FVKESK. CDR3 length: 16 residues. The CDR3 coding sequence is TGTGCCAGCAGCCAAGGACCGGGACTAGGGGTTCGAGAGCAGTACTTC. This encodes CASSQGPGLGVREQYF.

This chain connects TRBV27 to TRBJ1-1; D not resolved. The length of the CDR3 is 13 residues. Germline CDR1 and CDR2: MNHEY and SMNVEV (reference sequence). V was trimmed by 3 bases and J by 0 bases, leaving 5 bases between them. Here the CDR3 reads CASSFQMNTEAFF. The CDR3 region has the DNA TGTGCCAGCAGTTTTCAGATGAACACTGAAGCTTTCTTT.